These 13 T cell receptor beta chains share one sample of origin, sequenced in a study of blood T cell repertoires in COVID-19 (dated by TCRdb to the early 2020s). Receptor libraries were prepared by the immunoSEQ multiplex PCR assay. What TCRdb holds here is the immuneACCESS table cut down to in-frame rearrangements. Part of the clones is not present; checked against another copy, under half of the missing clones reflect an unresolved V gene, and the others are unexplained. In all, the sample holds some 160,000 clones, and roughly 74% of those were seen once. The biggest ten clones account for approximately 15% of the sample. The sample consisted of peripheral blood. Source of these receptors: an elderly woman with acute or convalescent COVID-19.

V is TRBV11-3 and J is TRBJ2-1, with a tentative D call TRBD2 (6 bases). Germline V lookup: CDR1 SGHNT, CDR2 YENEEA. The V end lost 1 base, the J end lost 1 base, and 8 bases lay between the germline ends. This CDR3 is 15 amino acids long. The CDR3 region is CASSLVAGSYNEQFF. The CDR3, as DNA: TGTGCCAGCAGCTTAGTGGCGGGGTCCTACAATGAGCAGTTCTTC.

The chain uses TRBV5-6 and TRBJ2-7; TRBD2 might be the D (5 bases). Germline CDR1 is SGHDT and CDR2 is YYEEEE. The CDR3 contains 12 residues. The V end was cut by 4 bases, the J end by 2 bases, with 7 bases between. Here the CDR3 reads CASSPGTYEQYF. DNA of the CDR3: TGTGCCAGCAGCCCGGGGACCTACGAGCAGTACTTC.

The chain is built from TRBV18 and TRBJ1-1; D not resolved. The CDR3 contains 13 residues. Trimming cost V 6 bases and J 10 bases, with 18 bases left between them. Germline lookup yields CDR1 KGHSH and CDR2 LQKENI. CDR3 region: CASSPGSQLGAFF. The DNA for the CDR3 is TGTGCCAGCTCCCCGGGATCACAGCTAGGAGCTTTCTTT.

The genes are TRBV28 and TRBJ2-7, with 8 bases identical to TRBD1. The J segment lost 3 bases and the V segment lost 6 bases, leaving 4 bases of the junction unmatched. CDR1 is MDHEN and CDR2 is SYDVKM in the germline V gene. The CDR3 has 13 amino acids. The CDR3 sequence: CASRPGQDYEQYF. The CDR3 DNA reads TGTGCCAGCAGACCGGGACAGGACTACGAGCAGTACTTC.

This clone was observed a single time. The chain uses TRBV11-3 and TRBJ2-1, with 7 bases fitting TRBD2. The CDR3 consists of 14 residues. V gave up 3 bases and J gave up 5 bases; unmatched junction bases: 4. From germline, CDR1 is SGHNT and CDR2 YENEEA. In DNA form, the CDR3 reads TGTGCCAGCAGCTTCGGCGGGAGTGACAATGAGCAGTTCTTC. This codes for CASSFGGSDNEQFF.

This clone showed up just once. The genes are TRBV6-4 and TRBJ2-2; 7 bases match TRBD2. There are 13 residues in the CDR3. The germline V gene has CDR1 MRHNA and CDR2 SNTAGT. V lost 7 bases to trimming and J lost 6 bases; unmatched junction nucleotides: 5. The CDR3 DNA reads TGTGCCAGCAAGGATCGGGAGGCCGGGGAGCTGTTTTTT. Protein: CASKDREAGELFF.

This sequence joins TRBV5-4 and TRBJ2-3; perhaps TRBD1 as D (5 bases). CDR3 size: 15 residues. Germline CDR1 is SGHNT and CDR2 is YYREEE (reference sequence). Between the trimmed V and J ends, which lost 3 bases and 0 bases, there was a span of 11 bases. This CDR3 reads CASSYQGSSTDTQYF. The CDR3 DNA sequence: TGTGCCAGCAGCTACCAGGGCTCTAGCACAGATACGCAGTATTTT.

This clone was picked up one time. The J gene is TRBJ2-2, the V gene TRBV11-2; unclear D gene. V lost 3 bases, J lost 1 base, and 6 bases lay in between. In germline, CDR1 is SGHAT, CDR2 FQNNGV. The CDR3 covers 14 residues. CDR3 in amino acids: CASSFIENTGELFF. The DNA for the CDR3 is TGTGCCAGCAGCTTCATAGAGAACACCGGGGAGCTGTTTTTT. Complete variable domain (other parts from reference TRBV11-2 and TRBJ2-2): EAGVAQSPRYKIIEKRQSVAFWCNPISGHATLYWYQQILGQGPKLLIQFQNNGVVDDSQLPKDRFSAERLKGVDSTLKIQPAKLEDSAVYLCASSFIENTGELFFGEGSRLTVL.

The chain uses TRBV28 and TRBJ1-3; perhaps TRBD1 as D (6 bases). This CDR3 comprises 15 residues. CDR1 and CDR2 (germline): MDHEN, SYDVKM. Trimming cost V 3 bases and J 2 bases, with 11 bases left between them. The CDR3 coding sequence is TGTGCCAGCAGTTTTGCGGGGGCGGCTGGAAACACCATATATTTT. The encoded protein is CASSFAGAAGNTIYF.

The V and J genes are TRBV5-1 and TRBJ2-1; 7 nucleotides match TRBD2. The CDR3 contains 15 residues. Trimming cost V 1 base and J 2 bases; bases outside gene matches: 3. Germline CDR1 SGHRS, CDR2 YFSETQ. The CDR3 bases are TGCGCCAGCAGCTTGAGACTAGCCCCCTACAATGAGCAGTTCTTC. This encodes CASSLRLAPYNEQFF.

The chain carries TRBV28 and TRBJ1-2; no clear D gene. Per germline, CDR1 MDHEN and CDR2 SYDVKM. V was trimmed by 2 bases and J by 7 bases, leaving 5 bases between them. CDR3 size: 11 residues. CDR3 in DNA: TGTGCCAGCAGTTTACTAAGTGGCTACACCTTC. Amino acid sequence: CASSLLSGYTF.

With respect to this clone: This may come from a read error, since a much larger clone is one base off. This sequence joins TRBV7-2 and TRBJ1-1; 8 bases map to TRBD1. There are 14 residues in the CDR3. Germline values: CDR1 SGHTA, CDR2 FQGNSA. After removal of 5 bases from V and 1 base from J, the junction contained 3 bases not matched to a gene. The CDR3 DNA sequence: TGTGCCAGCAGCCAAACAGGGGGGAACACTGAAGCTTTCTTT. Translating it yields CASSQTGGNTEAFF.

V and J are TRBV2 and TRBJ2-7; D gene ambiguous. Trimming took off 4 bases at V and 3 bases at J, with 10 bases between the two ends. The CDR3 runs to 13 residues. The V gene's germline CDR1 is SNHLY and CDR2 FYNNEI. The CDR3 protein is CASSVELVYEQYF. The DNA of the CDR3 is TGTGCCAGCAGTGTGGAGCTGGTCTACGAGCAGTACTTC.